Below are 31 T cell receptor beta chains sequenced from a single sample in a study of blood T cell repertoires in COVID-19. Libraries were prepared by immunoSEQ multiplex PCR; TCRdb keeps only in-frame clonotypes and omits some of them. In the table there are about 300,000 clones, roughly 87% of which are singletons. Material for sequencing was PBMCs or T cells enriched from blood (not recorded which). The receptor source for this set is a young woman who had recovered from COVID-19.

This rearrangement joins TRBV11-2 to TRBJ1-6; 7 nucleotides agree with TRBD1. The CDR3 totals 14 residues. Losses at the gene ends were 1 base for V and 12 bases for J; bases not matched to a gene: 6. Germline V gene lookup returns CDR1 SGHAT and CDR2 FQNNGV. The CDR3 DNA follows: TGTGCCAGCAGCTTAGGGACAGGTATTGGACCCCTCCACTTT. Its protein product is CASSLGTGIGPLHF.

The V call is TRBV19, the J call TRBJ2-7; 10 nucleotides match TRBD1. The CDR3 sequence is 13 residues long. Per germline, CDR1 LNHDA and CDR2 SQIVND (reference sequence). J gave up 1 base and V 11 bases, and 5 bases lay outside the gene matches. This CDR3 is CASRDRGSYEQYF. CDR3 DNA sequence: TGTGCCTCCCGGGACAGGGGTTCCTACGAGCAGTACTTC.

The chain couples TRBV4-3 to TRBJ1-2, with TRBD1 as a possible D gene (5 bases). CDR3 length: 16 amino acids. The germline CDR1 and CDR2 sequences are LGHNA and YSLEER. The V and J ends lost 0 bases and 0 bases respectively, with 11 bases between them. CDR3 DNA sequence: TGCGCCAGCAGCCAAGAATCTGGGGCGGCTAACTATGGCTACACCTTC. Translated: CASSQESGAANYGYTF.

The CDR3 is CASSQHQGGANTEAFF. Written as DNA, the CDR3 is TGTGCCAGCAGCCAACACCAGGGGGGAGCAAACACTGAAGCTTTCTTT. This chain links TRBV7-9 with TRBJ1-1, with 7 bases fitting TRBD1. CDR1 SEHNR and CDR2 FQNEAQ come from the germline V gene (reference sequence). V lost 5 bases and J lost 2; bases outside the gene matches: 11. The CDR3 spans 16 residues. The entire variable domain, with the rest obtained from reference TRBV7-9 and TRBJ1-1, is as follows: DTGVSQNPRHKITKRGQNVTFRCDPISEHNRLYWYRQTLGQGPEFLTYFQNEAQLEKSRLLSDRFSAERPKGSFSTLEIQRTEQGDSAMYLCASSQHQGGANTEAFFGQGTRLTVV.

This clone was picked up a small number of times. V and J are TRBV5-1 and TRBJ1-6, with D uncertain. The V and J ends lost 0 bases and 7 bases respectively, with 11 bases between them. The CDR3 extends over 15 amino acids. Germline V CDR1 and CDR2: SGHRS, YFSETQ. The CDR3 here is CASSLDGRLNSPLHF. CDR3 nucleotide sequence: TGCGCCAGCAGCTTGGATGGCAGGTTGAATTCACCCCTCCACTTT.

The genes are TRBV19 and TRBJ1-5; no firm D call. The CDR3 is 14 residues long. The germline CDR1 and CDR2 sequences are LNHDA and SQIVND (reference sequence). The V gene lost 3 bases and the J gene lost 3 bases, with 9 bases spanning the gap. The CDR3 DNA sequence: TGTGCCAGTAGTATTCCCAGCGTCAATCAGCCCCAGCATTTT. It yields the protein CASSIPSVNQPQHF.

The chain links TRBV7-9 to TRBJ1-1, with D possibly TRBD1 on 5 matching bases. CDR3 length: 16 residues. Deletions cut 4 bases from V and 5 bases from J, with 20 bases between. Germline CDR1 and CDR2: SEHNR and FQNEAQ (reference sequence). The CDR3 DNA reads TGTGCCAGCAGCTCCGAGGGGCAGGGACTTTGGACTGAAGCTTTCTTT. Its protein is CASSSEGQGLWTEAFF.

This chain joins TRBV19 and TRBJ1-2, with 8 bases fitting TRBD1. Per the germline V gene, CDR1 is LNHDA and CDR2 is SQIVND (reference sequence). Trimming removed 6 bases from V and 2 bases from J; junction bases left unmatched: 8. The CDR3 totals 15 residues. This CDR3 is CASRHTGTGNYGYTF. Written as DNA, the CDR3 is TGTGCCAGTAGACACACCGGGACAGGCAACTATGGCTACACCTTC.

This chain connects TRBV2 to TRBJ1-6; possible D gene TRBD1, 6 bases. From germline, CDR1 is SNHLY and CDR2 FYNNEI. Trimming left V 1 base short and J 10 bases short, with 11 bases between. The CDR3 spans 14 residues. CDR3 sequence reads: CASSEGGGGSPLHF. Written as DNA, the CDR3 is TGTGCCAGCAGTGAAGGGGGTGGGGGCTCACCCCTCCACTTT.

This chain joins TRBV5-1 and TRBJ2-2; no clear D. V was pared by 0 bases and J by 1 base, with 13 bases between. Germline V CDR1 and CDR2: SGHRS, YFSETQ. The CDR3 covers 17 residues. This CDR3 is CASSLGVAEKNTGELFF. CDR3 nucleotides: TGCGCCAGCAGCTTGGGAGTAGCAGAAAAGAACACCGGGGAGCTGTTTTTT.

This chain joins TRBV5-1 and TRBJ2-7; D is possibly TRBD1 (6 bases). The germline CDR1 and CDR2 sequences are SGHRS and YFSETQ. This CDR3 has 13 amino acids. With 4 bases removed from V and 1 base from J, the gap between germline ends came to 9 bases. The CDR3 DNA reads TGCGCCAGCAGCCCGACAGGATCCTACGAGCAGTACTTC. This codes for CASSPTGSYEQYF.

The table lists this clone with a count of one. This chain's CDR3 is CASSARTGGLNTEAFF. The CDR3 DNA follows: TGTGCCAGTAGTGCCCGGACAGGGGGGCTGAACACTGAAGCTTTCTTT. The genes are TRBV19 and TRBJ1-1, with 10 bases aligning to TRBD1. CDR1 LNHDA and CDR2 SQIVND come from the germline V gene (reference sequence). V gave up 5 bases and J gave up 0 bases; unmatched junction bases: 6. CDR3 length equals 16 residues.

The CDR3 protein is CASSVTSGGYNEQFF. CDR3 in DNA: TGTGCCAGCAGCGTGACTAGCGGGGGATACAATGAGCAGTTCTTC. The chain joins TRBV2 to TRBJ2-1; TRBD2 agrees at 12 bases. The junction had 4 bases not matched to a gene; V was cut back by 6 bases and J by 4 bases. The CDR3 is made up of 15 amino acids. Germline lookup yields CDR1 SNHLY and CDR2 FYNNEI. The variable domain in full, completed from reference TRBV2 and TRBJ2-1, reads EPEVTQTPSHQVTQMGQEVILRCVPISNHLYFYWYRQILGQKVEFLVSFYNNEISEKSEIFDDQFSVERPDGSNFTLKIRSTKLEDSAMYFCASSVTSGGYNEQFFGPGTRLTVL.

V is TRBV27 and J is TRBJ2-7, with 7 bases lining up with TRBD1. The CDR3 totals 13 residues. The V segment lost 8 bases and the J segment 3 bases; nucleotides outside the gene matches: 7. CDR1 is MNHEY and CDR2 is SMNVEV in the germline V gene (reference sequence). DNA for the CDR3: TGTGCCAGCGCGCAGACAGGGAACTACGAGCAGTACTTC. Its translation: CASAQTGNYEQYF.

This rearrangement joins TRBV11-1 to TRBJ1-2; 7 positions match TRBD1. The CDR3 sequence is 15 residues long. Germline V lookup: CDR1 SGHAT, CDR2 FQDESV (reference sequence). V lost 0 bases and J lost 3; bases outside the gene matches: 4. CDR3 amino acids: CASSLAADRDYGYTF. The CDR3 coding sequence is TGTGCCAGCAGCTTAGCGGCCGACAGGGACTATGGCTACACCTTC.

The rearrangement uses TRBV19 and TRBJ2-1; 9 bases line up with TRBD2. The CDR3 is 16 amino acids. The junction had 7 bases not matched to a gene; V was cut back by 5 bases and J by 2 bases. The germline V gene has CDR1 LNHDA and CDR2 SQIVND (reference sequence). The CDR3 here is CASSGSGGSPYNEQFF. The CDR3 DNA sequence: TGTGCCAGTAGTGGTAGCGGGGGTTCCCCCTACAATGAGCAGTTCTTC.

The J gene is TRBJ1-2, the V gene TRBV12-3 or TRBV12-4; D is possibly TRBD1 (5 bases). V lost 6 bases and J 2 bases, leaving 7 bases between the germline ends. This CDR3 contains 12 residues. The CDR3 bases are TGTGCCAGCAGCGACAGAAACTATGGCTACACCTTC. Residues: CASSDRNYGYTF.

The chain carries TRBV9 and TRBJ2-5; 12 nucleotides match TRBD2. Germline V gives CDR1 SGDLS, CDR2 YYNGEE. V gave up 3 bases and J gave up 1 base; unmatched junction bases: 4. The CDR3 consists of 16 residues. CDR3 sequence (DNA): TGTGCCAGCAGCGCAGGACTAGCGGGGCCCCAAGAGACCCAGTACTTC. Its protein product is CASSAGLAGPQETQYF.

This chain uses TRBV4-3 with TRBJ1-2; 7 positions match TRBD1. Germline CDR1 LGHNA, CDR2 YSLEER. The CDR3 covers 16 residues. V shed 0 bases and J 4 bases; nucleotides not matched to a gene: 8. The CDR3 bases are TGCGCCAGCAGCCAAGATAGAGGACAGGCGGTCTATGGCTACACCTTC. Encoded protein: CASSQDRGQAVYGYTF.

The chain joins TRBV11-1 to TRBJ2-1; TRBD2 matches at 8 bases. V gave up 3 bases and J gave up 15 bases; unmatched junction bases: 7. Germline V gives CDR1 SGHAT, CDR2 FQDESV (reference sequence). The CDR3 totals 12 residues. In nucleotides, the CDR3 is TGTGCCAGCAGCTTGATTAGCGGGGCGGGGTTCTTC. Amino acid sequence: CASSLISGAGFF.

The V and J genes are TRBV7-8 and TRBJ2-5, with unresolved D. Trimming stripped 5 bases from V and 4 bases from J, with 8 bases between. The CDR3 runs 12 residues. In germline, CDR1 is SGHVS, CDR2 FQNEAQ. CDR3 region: CASSRHGETQYF. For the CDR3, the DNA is TGTGCCAGCAGCCGCCACGGAGAGACCCAGTACTTC.

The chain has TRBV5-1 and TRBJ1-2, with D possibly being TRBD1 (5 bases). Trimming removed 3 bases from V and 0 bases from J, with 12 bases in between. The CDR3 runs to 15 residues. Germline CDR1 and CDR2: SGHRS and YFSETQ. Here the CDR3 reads CASSSTGRANYGYTF. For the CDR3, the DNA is TGCGCCAGCAGCTCCACAGGTCGGGCTAACTATGGCTACACCTTC.

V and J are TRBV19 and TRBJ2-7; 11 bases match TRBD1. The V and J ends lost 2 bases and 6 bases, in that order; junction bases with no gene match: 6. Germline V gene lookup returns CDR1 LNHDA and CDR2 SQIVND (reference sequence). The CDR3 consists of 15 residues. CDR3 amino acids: CASSIPGTGGGEQYF. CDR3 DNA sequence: TGTGCCAGTAGTATACCCGGGACAGGGGGAGGCGAGCAGTACTTC.

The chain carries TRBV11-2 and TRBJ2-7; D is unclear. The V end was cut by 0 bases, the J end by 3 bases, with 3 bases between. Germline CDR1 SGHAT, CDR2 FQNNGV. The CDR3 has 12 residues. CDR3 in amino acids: CASSLDRYEQYF. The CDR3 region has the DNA TGTGCCAGCAGCTTAGATCGCTACGAGCAGTACTTC. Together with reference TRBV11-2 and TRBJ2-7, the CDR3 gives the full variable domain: EAGVAQSPRYKIIEKRQSVAFWCNPISGHATLYWYQQILGQGPKLLIQFQNNGVVDDSQLPKDRFSAERLKGVDSTLKIQPAKLEDSAVYLCASSLDRYEQYFGPGTRLTVT.

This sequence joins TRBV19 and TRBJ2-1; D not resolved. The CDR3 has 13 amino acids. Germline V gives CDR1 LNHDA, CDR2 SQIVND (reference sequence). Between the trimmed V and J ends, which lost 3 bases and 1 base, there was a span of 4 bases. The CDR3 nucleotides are TGTGCCAGTAGTATGACTTCCTACAATGAGCAGTTCTTC. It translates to CASSMTSYNEQFF.

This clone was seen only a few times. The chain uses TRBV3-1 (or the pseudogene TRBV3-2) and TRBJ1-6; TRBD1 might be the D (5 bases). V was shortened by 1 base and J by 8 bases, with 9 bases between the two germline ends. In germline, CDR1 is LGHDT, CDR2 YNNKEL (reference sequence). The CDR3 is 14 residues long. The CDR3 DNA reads TGTGCCAGCAGCCAAGTGACGGGGGATTCACCCCTCCACTTT. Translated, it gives CASSQVTGDSPLHF.

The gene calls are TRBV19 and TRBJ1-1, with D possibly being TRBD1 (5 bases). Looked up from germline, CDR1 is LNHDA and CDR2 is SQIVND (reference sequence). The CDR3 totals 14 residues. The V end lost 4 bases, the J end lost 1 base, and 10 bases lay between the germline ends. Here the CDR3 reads CASSTRQSNTEAFF. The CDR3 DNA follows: TGTGCCAGTAGTACCCGACAGTCGAACACTGAAGCTTTCTTT.

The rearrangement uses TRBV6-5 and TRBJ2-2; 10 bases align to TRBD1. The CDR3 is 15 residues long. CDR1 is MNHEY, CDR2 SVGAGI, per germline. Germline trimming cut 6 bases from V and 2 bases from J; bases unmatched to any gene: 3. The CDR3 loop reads CASSPTGGNTGELFF. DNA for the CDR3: TGTGCCAGCAGCCCGACAGGGGGCAACACCGGGGAGCTGTTTTTT.

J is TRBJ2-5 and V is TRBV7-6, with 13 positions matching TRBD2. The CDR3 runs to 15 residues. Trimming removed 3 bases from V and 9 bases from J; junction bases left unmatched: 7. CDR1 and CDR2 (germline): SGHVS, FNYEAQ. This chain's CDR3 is CASSFPRTSGGPQYF. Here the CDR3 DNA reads TGTGCCAGCAGCTTCCCTCGGACTAGCGGGGGTCCCCAGTACTTC. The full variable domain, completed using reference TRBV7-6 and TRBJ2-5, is GAGVSQSPRYKVTKRGQDVALRCDPISGHVSLYWYRQALGQGPEFLTYFNYEAQQDKSGLPNDRFSAERPEGSISTLTIQRTEQRDSAMYRCASSFPRTSGGPQYFGPGTRLLVL.

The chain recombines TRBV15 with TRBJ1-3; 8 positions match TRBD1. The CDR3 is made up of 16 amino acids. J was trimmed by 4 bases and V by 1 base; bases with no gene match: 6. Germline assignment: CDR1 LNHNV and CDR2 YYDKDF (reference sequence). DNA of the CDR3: TGTGCCACCAGCAGAGCCGGACAGGGATCGGGAAACACCATATATTTT. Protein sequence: CATSRAGQGSGNTIYF.

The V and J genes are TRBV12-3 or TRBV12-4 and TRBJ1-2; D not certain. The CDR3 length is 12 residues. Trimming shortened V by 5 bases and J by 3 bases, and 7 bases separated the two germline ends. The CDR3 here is CASSGLDYGYTF. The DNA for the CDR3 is TGTGCCAGCAGTGGACTAGACTATGGCTACACCTTC.